This TCR beta chain appears in the sequencing data of a study of cytomegalovirus exposure and HLA in healthy donors. On this clone itself: As yet, its antigen is unknown.

Overall study results and limits: Later, an analysis found that TCR clusters from the first cohort tended to co-occur in the 95 to 150 validation repertoires. Investigators reported 150 to 200 TCR beta chains as tied to cytomegalovirus. Most TCR sequences were rare, but some public TCRs occurred in many donors.

The germline CDR1 and CDR2 sequences are SGHRS and YFSETQ. The CDR3 runs 16 residues. V was trimmed by 6 bases and J by 7 bases, leaving 22 bases between them. Here immunoSEQ multiplex PCR was the method, and the copy in TCRdb shows in-frame clones only, minus some. The sample consists of fewer than 100,000 clones, roughly 90% of them appearing once. The origin of this receptor is a man aged 25 to 40 in good health and CMV-seronegative. The source material was PBMCs. The J gene is TRBJ2-2, the V gene TRBV5-1; TRBD1 is a possible D gene (6 bases). This CDR3 reads CASTHPQQGSGGELFF. In nucleotides, the CDR3 is TGCGCCAGCACCCACCCACAGCAGGGGAGTGGCGGGGAGCTGTTTTTT.